The table lists the clone carrying this T cell receptor (beta chain) with a few counts. Germline assignment: CDR1 DFQATT and CDR2 SNEGSKA (reference sequence). Deletions cut 3 bases from V and 5 bases from J, with 8 bases between. CDR3 length: 13 residues. These data are taken from a study of T cells in Graves' hyperthyroidism and ophthalmopathy. Using RNA transcripts as the source, TCR beta CDR3 regions were amplified. Initially, a first-round RT-PCR of the TCR CDR3 employed the HTBI primer set. Each CDR3 protein gets one entry after TCRdb re-called the multiplex PCR reads with MiXCR. The sample has 560,000 or so distinct CDR3 sequences; 46% are singletons.

This chain connects TRBV20-1 to TRBJ1-6; D not certain. Sequenced material: peripheral blood or thyroid tissue (not recorded which). The TCR comes from a woman under 30 with Graves' hyperthyroidism. This CDR3 reads CSASAPNNSPLHF. CDR3 DNA sequence: TGCAGTGCTAGCGCCCCGAATAATTCACCCCTCCACTTT.